Each of the 32 T cell receptor beta chains below was sequenced from the same sample in a study of identical twins. In TCRdb, the 5' RACE reads were re-called with MiXCR into one record per CDR3 protein. The profile shows 350,000 to 400,000 distinct CDR3 sequences, around 9% of them singletons. Sequenced input: naive T cells sorted from blood. These receptors all stem from a woman in her fifties or sixties in good health.

This chain links TRBV27 with TRBJ2-1; the D gene is possibly TRBD2 (5 bases). Germline CDR1 MNHEY, CDR2 SMNVEV (reference sequence). Trimming removed 7 bases at V and 8 bases at J, with 21 bases between. The CDR3 has 15 residues. The CDR3 DNA reads TGTGCCAGCATCCAGGTGGGAGTAGGCAGTGATGAGCAGTTCTTC. It translates to CASIQVGVGSDEQFF.

This clonotype was counted between two and nine times. This chain joins TRBV19 and TRBJ2-1, with 11 bases matching TRBD2. Per germline, CDR1 LNHDA and CDR2 SQIVND (reference sequence). Trimming took 8 bases from V and 4 from J; bases not matched to a gene: 4. The length of the CDR3 is 14 residues. CDR3 region: CASDGTSGYNEQFF. In nucleotides, the CDR3 is TGTGCCAGTGATGGGACTAGCGGTTACAATGAGCAGTTCTTC.

J is TRBJ2-1 and V is TRBV9; TRBD1 or TRBD2 may be the D gene (7 bases each). The CDR3 has 14 residues. V was pared by 4 bases and J by 6 bases, with 14 bases between. The germline CDR1 and CDR2 sequences are SGDLS and YYNGEE. CDR3 residues: CASSPGRGPNEQFF. CDR3 DNA: TGTGCCAGCAGCCCGGGGAGGGGGCCCAATGAGCAGTTCTTC.

This rearrangement joins TRBV4-1 to TRBJ2-1; 14 bases line up with TRBD2. The CDR3 length is 17 residues. Germline V gives CDR1 MGHRA, CDR2 YSYEKL. J was trimmed by 9 bases and V by 4 bases; bases with no gene match: 11. This CDR3 is CASSPLGGLAGAGEQFF. The CDR3 region has the DNA TGCGCCAGCAGCCCCCTCGGGGGACTAGCGGGAGCGGGTGAGCAGTTCTTC.

The rearrangement joins TRBV12-3 or TRBV12-4 to TRBJ1-4, with D uncertain. The CDR3 is 14 residues long. With 5 bases removed from V and 4 bases from J, the gap between germline ends came to 11 bases. CDR3 sequence (DNA): TGTGCCAGCAGTCCCCCACAGAATAATGAAAAACTGTTTTTT. It yields the protein CASSPPQNNEKLFF.

The chain carries TRBV20-1 and TRBJ1-2; D unresolved. V lost 3 bases and J 2 bases, leaving 16 bases between the germline ends. CDR1 DFQATT and CDR2 SNEGSKA come from the germline V gene (reference sequence). The CDR3 is made up of 15 amino acids. The chain's CDR3 is CSARGAGRTNYGYTF. The CDR3 bases are TGCAGTGCTAGGGGCGCAGGACGGACCAACTATGGCTACACCTTC.

The chain carries TRBV9 and TRBJ1-2; 8 positions agree with TRBD1. CDR3 size: 15 residues. Germline V gene lookup returns CDR1 SGDLS and CDR2 YYNGEE. V was clipped by 4 bases and J by 4 bases; unmatched bases: 9. CDR3 residues: CASSPGGSTGYGYTF. The CDR3 DNA reads as TGTGCCAGCAGCCCAGGGGGCAGTACGGGCTATGGCTACACCTTC.

This chain uses TRBV2 with TRBJ2-7; the D is unclear. This CDR3 has 13 amino acids. The V end lost 8 bases, the J end lost 6 bases, and 17 bases lay between the germline ends. The germline CDR1 and CDR2 sequences are SNHLY and FYNNEI. The CDR3 region has the DNA TGTGCCAGCTCACTTGGCATCTACGGCGAGCAGTACGTC. Translation: CASSLGIYGEQYV.

The J gene is TRBJ2-3, the V gene TRBV10-3, with D unclear. Germline V gene sequence: CDR1 ENHRY, CDR2 SYGVKD. The CDR3 totals 12 residues. V dropped 9 bases and J dropped 3 bases, with 10 bases sitting between them. CDR3 residues: CAIGRRTDTQYF. CDR3 nucleotides: TGTGCCATTGGGCGAAGAACAGATACGCAGTATTTT.

The chain combines TRBV5-1 with TRBJ1-6; tentatively, D is TRBD1 (6 bases). V was pared by 0 bases and J by 7 bases, with 11 bases between. The CDR3 has 15 residues. CDR1 and CDR2 from the germline V gene are SGHRS and YFSETQ. CDR3 bases: TGCGCCAGCAGCTTGGCGGCAGGGGTAAATTCACCCCTCCACTTT. Its translation is CASSLAAGVNSPLHF.

The chain has TRBV20-1 and TRBJ1-1; D is ambiguous. The CDR3 spans 13 residues. Trimming removed 6 bases from V and 3 bases from J, with 14 bases in between. Looked up from germline, CDR1 is DFQATT and CDR2 is SNEGSKA (reference sequence). The CDR3: CSAVSQTDTEAFF. CDR3 DNA: TGCAGTGCCGTCAGCCAAACGGACACTGAAGCTTTCTTT.

This clonotype was picked up a small number of times. The rearrangement joins TRBV24-1 to TRBJ2-2; D tentatively fits TRBD1 or TRBD2 (5 bases each). This CDR3 spans 14 amino acids. The V end was cut by 4 bases, the J end by 7 bases, with 12 bases between. Germline CDR1 and CDR2: KGHDR and SFDVKD. CDR3 sequence: CATSERDRDGELFF. The DNA of the CDR3 is TGTGCCACCAGTGAAAGGGACCGGGACGGGGAGCTGTTTTTT.

This clonotype came up many times. The chain carries TRBV11-2 and TRBJ2-1; D is tentatively TRBD1 or TRBD2 (6 bases each). Germline loops: CDR1 SGHAT, CDR2 FQNNGV. Trimming cost V 0 bases and J 6 bases, with 12 bases left between them. This CDR3 region has 15 residues. The CDR3 region has the DNA TGTGCCAGCAGCTTAGAAGGGGGGAGTGGCAATGAGCAGTTCTTC. This sequence encodes CASSLEGGSGNEQFF.

In its sample, this clonotype was seen many times. The genes are TRBV5-6 and TRBJ2-5; perhaps D is TRBD1 or TRBD2 (5 bases each). This CDR3 is 14 amino acids long. The V gene lost 4 bases and the J gene lost 5 bases, with 15 bases spanning the gap. In germline, CDR1 is SGHDT, CDR2 YYEEEE. Here the CDR3 reads CASSEGPRGETQYF. CDR3 nucleotides: TGTGCCAGCAGCGAGGGACCCCGGGGTGAGACCCAGTACTTC.

A remark on this clonotype: This clone may be a read error of a much larger clone one base away. The CDR3 DNA is TGCAGCGTTGACCTAGAGAACCCTGAAGCTTTCTTT. Its translation is CSVDLENPEAFF. The chain links TRBV29-1 to TRBJ1-1; D ambiguous. Germline V gives CDR1 SQVTM, CDR2 ANQGSEA. This CDR3 has 12 residues.

A few counts support this clonotype. The rearrangement uses TRBV5-1 and TRBJ2-1; TRBD2 matches at 7 bases. After removal of 0 bases from V and 6 bases from J, the junction contained 6 bases not matched to a gene. CDR3 length: 15 amino acids. The germline CDR1 and CDR2 sequences are SGHRS and YFSETQ. The CDR3 DNA reads as TGCGCCAGCAGCTTGGACTCAGGACTAGGCAATGAGCAGTTCTTC. Translated: CASSLDSGLGNEQFF.

The chain links TRBV4-2 to TRBJ2-5; D unresolved. V was cut by 5 bases and J by 5 bases, with 21 bases left in between. The CDR3 contains 16 residues. Germline V lookup: CDR1 LGHNA, CDR2 YNFKEQ. CDR3 region: CASSERDHLGQETQYF. CDR3 DNA sequence: TGTGCCAGCAGCGAACGAGACCATCTAGGCCAGGAGACCCAGTACTTC.

This clonotype has at least ten counts. The chain uses TRBV5-1 and TRBJ2-5; 10 positions match TRBD2. This CDR3 region has 17 residues. Losses at the gene ends were 0 bases for V and 0 bases for J; bases not matched to a gene: 5. In germline, CDR1 is SGHRS, CDR2 YFSETQ. The CDR3 is CASSLGGLADNQETQYF. CDR3 in DNA: TGCGCCAGCAGCTTGGGAGGACTAGCGGACAACCAAGAGACCCAGTACTTC.

The chain's CDR3 is CASSSRVGNEQFF. The CDR3 region has the DNA TGCGCCAGCAGCTCCAGGGTAGGGAATGAGCAGTTCTTC. This chain uses TRBV5-1 with TRBJ2-1; the D gene is possibly TRBD1 (5 bases). V was cut by 3 bases and J by 7 bases, with 11 bases left in between. Germline loops: CDR1 SGHRS, CDR2 YFSETQ. There are 13 residues in the CDR3.

The chain links TRBV7-9 to TRBJ2-1; 8 positions match TRBD2. The CDR3 runs to 15 residues. Germline-derived CDR1 and CDR2 are SEHNR and FQNEAQ (reference sequence). With 6 bases clipped from V and 9 bases from J, the junction kept 13 bases outside the gene matches. The CDR3 reads CASSKRAGAGIEQFF. DNA for the CDR3: TGTGCCAGCAGTAAAAGAGCGGGAGCCGGGATTGAGCAGTTCTTC.

This clonotype has only a few counts. The genes are TRBV3-1 and TRBJ2-3; no reliable D call. In germline, CDR1 is LGHDT, CDR2 YNNKEL (reference sequence). With 4 bases removed from V and 2 bases from J, the gap between germline ends came to 10 bases. CDR3 length equals 14 residues. The CDR3 coding sequence is TGTGCCAGCAGCCCGCGGATGTTCACAGATACGCAGTATTTT. Protein sequence: CASSPRMFTDTQYF.

This clonotype was observed many times. The chain links TRBV12-3 or TRBV12-4 to TRBJ2-2; D may be TRBD1 (5 bases). V dropped 3 bases and J dropped 0 bases, with 11 bases sitting between them. CDR3 length: 16 residues. The CDR3 spells CASSFGRTTNTGELFF. Here the CDR3 DNA reads TGTGCCAGCAGTTTTGGAAGGACAACGAACACCGGGGAGCTGTTTTTT.

V and J are TRBV25-1 and TRBJ1-1; TRBD1 agrees at 7 bases. The V gene's germline CDR1 is MGHDK and CDR2 SYGVNS. The junction had 3 bases not matched to a gene; V was cut back by 1 base and J by 1 base. The CDR3 is 15 amino acids. The CDR3 region has the DNA TGTGCCAGCAGTGAATTAGGGGGCCCGAACACTGAAGCTTTCTTT. This translates into CASSELGGPNTEAFF.

The J gene is TRBJ2-3, the V gene TRBV7-9; D call uncertain. This CDR3 spans 12 amino acids. In germline, CDR1 is SEHNR, CDR2 FQNEAQ (reference sequence). The V and J ends lost 3 bases and 5 bases respectively, with 6 bases between them. Here the CDR3 DNA reads TGTGCCAGCAGCTTCGTCTTAGATACGCAGTATTTT. Its translation is CASSFVLDTQYF.

The rearrangement joins TRBV20-1 to TRBJ2-3, with 7 positions matching TRBD1. Trimming at V came to 0 bases and at J to 2 bases, leaving 8 bases not matched to a gene. The CDR3 length is 16 residues. The V gene's germline CDR1 is DFQATT and CDR2 SNEGSKA (reference sequence). This CDR3 is CSARDQATGSTDTQYF. The CDR3 DNA reads as TGCAGTGCTAGAGATCAGGCGACAGGGTCCACAGATACGCAGTATTTT.

This clonotype was counted a few times. This chain connects TRBV6-5 to TRBJ1-1; no definite D call. This CDR3 has 13 residues. Per germline, CDR1 MNHEY and CDR2 SVGAGI. Trimming left V 1 base short and J 1 base short, with 4 bases between. For the CDR3, the DNA is TGTGCCAGCAGTTACTTCGGGAACACTGAAGCTTTCTTT. Protein product: CASSYFGNTEAFF.

This clonotype was recorded many times. This sequence joins TRBV2 and TRBJ1-5, with 8 bases that match TRBD1. V shed 5 bases, J shed 6 bases, and the junction held 6 bases outside the gene matches. The length of the CDR3 is 14 residues. Per the germline V gene, CDR1 is SNHLY and CDR2 is FYNNEI. CDR3 residues: CASSIWGQAQPQHF. For the CDR3, the DNA is TGTGCCAGCAGTATTTGGGGACAGGCTCAGCCCCAGCATTTT.

This clonotype was recorded many times. The chain employs TRBV29-1 and TRBJ2-1; TRBD2 aligns across 8 bases. V lost 4 bases to trimming and J lost 6 bases; unmatched junction nucleotides: 5. Looked up from germline, CDR1 is SQVTM and CDR2 is ANQGSEA. CDR3 size: 13 residues. CDR3 in DNA: TGCAGCGTTGGGCCGGGAGGGCCCAATGAGCAGTTCTTC. Amino acid sequence: CSVGPGGPNEQFF.

The chain is built from TRBV2 and TRBJ2-1; D unresolved. The CDR3 spans 10 residues. Between the trimmed V and J ends, which lost 8 bases and 10 bases, there was a span of 9 bases. CDR1 and CDR2 from the germline V gene are SNHLY and FYNNEI. The CDR3 DNA sequence: TGTGCCAGCTCGGTTGACGAGCAGTTCTTC. This sequence encodes CASSVDEQFF.

This clonotype came up a few times. The CDR3 DNA follows: TGCAGTGCTAGAGGGAGCGGCTACACCTTC. As protein: CSARGSGYTF. The rearrangement uses TRBV20-1 and TRBJ1-2; unclear D gene. The CDR3 sequence is 10 residues long. Trimming removed 1 base from V and 8 bases from J, with 5 bases in between. CDR1 and CDR2 (germline): DFQATT, SNEGSKA (reference sequence).

This clonotype was detected only a few times. The V call is TRBV4-1, the J call TRBJ2-7; TRBD1 might be the D (6 bases). Looked up from germline, CDR1 is MGHRA and CDR2 is YSYEKL. This CDR3 comprises 14 residues. The V end was cut by 6 bases, the J end by 1 base, with 13 bases between. The CDR3 loop is CASRLTQGSYEQYF. The CDR3 DNA follows: TGCGCCAGCAGGCTTACTCAGGGGTCCTACGAGCAGTACTTC.

The sample holds a few counts of this clonotype. The chain is built from TRBV5-1 and TRBJ2-1; 7 bases match TRBD2. The CDR3 sequence is 16 residues long. V gave up 3 bases and J gave up 2 bases; unmatched junction bases: 8. In germline, CDR1 is SGHRS, CDR2 YFSETQ. The CDR3 region is CASSSLAEDPYNEQFF. The CDR3 DNA is TGCGCCAGCAGCTCCCTAGCGGAGGACCCCTACAATGAGCAGTTCTTC.